The clone carrying this TCR beta chain is a singleton in its sample. The sample belongs to a study of blood T cell repertoires in COVID-19. In germline, CDR1 is LNHDA, CDR2 SQIVND (reference sequence). The CDR3 length is 15 residues. V was pared by 4 bases and J by 0 bases, with 3 bases of the junction left unmatched. Some clones are missing from TCRdb's copy, which holds only in-frame ones; the method was immunoSEQ multiplex PCR. Here the sample spans a few hundred thousand clones, approximately 88% being singletons. The chain is built from TRBV19 and TRBJ2-1; 7 bases are shared with TRBD1. The receptor comes from a woman between 40 and 50 years old who had recovered from COVID-19. Sequencing was done on a sample of PBMCs or T cells enriched from blood (not recorded which). The CDR3 region is CASSTTGSSYNEQFF. The CDR3 DNA reads as TGTGCCAGTAGTACGACAGGGAGCTCCTACAATGAGCAGTTCTTC.